Presented here are 20 T cell receptor beta chains from one specimen sequenced in a study of CD4 T cells in relation to SARS-CoV-2 and coronaviruses. Generated by immunoSEQ multiplex PCR, the TCRdb table keeps only in-frame clones and is missing some. The sample yields 60,000 to 65,000 clones, approximately 94% seen once. Unexposed donor CD4+ T cells date from 2011-2018, before the COVID-19 pandemic. Material for sequencing was naive CD4+ T cells from PBMCs. Subset given: naive CD4+ T cells isolated by negative enrichment. These receptor sequences come from a human donor in good health.

The chain has TRBV2 and TRBJ2-7, with TRBD1 identical over 8 bases. Germline loops: CDR1 SNHLY, CDR2 FYNNEI. There are 14 residues in the CDR3. V trimming: 5 bases; J trimming: 0 bases; junction bases outside the gene matches: 3. The CDR3 region is CASSRQGSSYEQYF. The CDR3 DNA follows: TGTGCCAGCAGTAGACAGGGGTCCTCCTACGAGCAGTACTTC.

The chain has TRBV18 and TRBJ2-5, with D perhaps assigned TRBD1 or TRBD2 (6 bases each). Trimming took off 3 bases at V and 5 bases at J, with 13 bases between the two ends. From germline, CDR1 is KGHSH and CDR2 LQKENI. This CDR3 has 14 amino acids. DNA for the CDR3: TGTGCCAGCTCACCGGGGGGCCTCCGGGAGACCCAGTACTTC. Amino acid sequence: CASSPGGLRETQYF. Full variable domain (outside the CDR3, taken from reference TRBV18 and TRBJ2-5): NAGVMQNPRHLVRRRGQEARLRCSPMKGHSHVYWYRQLPEEGLKFMVYLQKENIIDESGMPKERFSAEFPKEGPSILRIQQVVRGDSAAYFCASSPGGLRETQYFGPGTRLLVL.

The chain has TRBV28 and TRBJ2-4; 9 bases line up with TRBD1. The CDR3 covers 17 residues. V shed 4 bases, J shed 3 bases, and the junction held 10 bases outside the gene matches. Germline V gene data show CDR1 as MDHEN and CDR2 as SYDVKM. CDR3 sequence: CASSSPAQGAFKNIQYF. In DNA, the CDR3 is TGTGCCAGCAGTTCCCCCGCACAGGGGGCCTTCAAAAACATTCAGTACTTC.

The rearrangement uses TRBV2 and TRBJ1-6, with D tentatively TRBD1 (6 bases). V was clipped by 6 bases and J by 7 bases, with 10 bases between them. The CDR3 has 13 amino acids. Germline lookup yields CDR1 SNHLY and CDR2 FYNNEI. The CDR3 region is CASRGQMNSPLHF. The CDR3 DNA reads TGTGCCAGCAGGGGACAAATGAATTCACCCCTCCACTTT.

The CDR3 sequence is CASRVTNTEAFF. The CDR3 region has the DNA TGTGCCAGCAGGGTCACGAACACTGAAGCTTTCTTT. The rearrangement links TRBV28 to TRBJ1-1; D not resolved. CDR1 MDHEN and CDR2 SYDVKM come from the germline V gene. Trimming took 6 bases from V and 1 from J, leaving 6 bases between them. The CDR3 spans 12 residues.

The V gene is TRBV6-5, the J gene TRBJ1-2; D gene uncertain. The V gene's germline CDR1 is MNHEY and CDR2 SVGAGI. The CDR3 spans 15 residues. Trimming took off 0 bases at V and 4 bases at J, with 12 bases between the two ends. Written as DNA, the CDR3 is TGTGCCAGCAGTTACTCCAGTTCGCGGGTCTATGGCTACACCTTC. This encodes CASSYSSSRVYGYTF.

The V and J genes are TRBV4-1 and TRBJ2-4; the match to TRBD1 covers 8 bases. V dropped 0 bases and J dropped 3; count of bases not matched to a gene: 19. CDR3 length: 21 amino acids. CDR1 MGHRA and CDR2 YSYEKL come from the germline V gene. The CDR3 protein is CASSQEKRPGGAGSGKNIQYF. DNA of the CDR3: TGCGCCAGCAGCCAAGAAAAAAGGCCAGGGGGCGCGGGTTCTGGCAAAAACATTCAGTACTTC.

V usage is TRBV9 and J usage is TRBJ2-6; D tentatively reads TRBD1 or TRBD2 (5 bases each). The CDR3 consists of 17 residues. Germline V lookup: CDR1 SGDLS, CDR2 YYNGEE. The V end was cut by 4 bases, the J end by 3 bases, with 17 bases between. The CDR3, as DNA: TGTGCCAGCAGCCTAGGGAGCAGGGCCAGTGGGGCCAACGTCCTGACTTTC. Translating gives CASSLGSRASGANVLTF. The full variable domain, with the rest looked up from reference TRBV9 and TRBJ2-6, is DSGVTQTPKHLITATGQRVTLRCSPRSGDLSVYWYQQSLDQGLQFLIQYYNGEERAKGNILERFSAQQFPDLHSELNLSSLELGDSALYFCASSLGSRASGANVLTFGAGSRLTVL.

J is TRBJ2-1 and V is TRBV7-9; D might be TRBD1 (6 bases). CDR1 SEHNR and CDR2 FQNEAQ come from the germline V gene (reference sequence). With 6 bases removed from V and 3 bases from J, the gap between germline ends came to 15 bases. The CDR3 loop spans 15 amino acids. Here the CDR3 DNA reads TGTGCCAGCAGATCGAGGACAGAAGGCTACAATGAGCAGTTCTTC. Translated, it gives CASRSRTEGYNEQFF.

J is TRBJ2-5 and V is TRBV18; TRBD2 matches 8 bases. The CDR3 runs to 15 residues. CDR1 and CDR2 (germline): KGHSH, LQKENI. V lost 3 bases, J lost 4 bases, and 7 bases stayed unmatched. CDR3 in amino acids: CASSPISGIGETQYF. Here the CDR3 DNA reads TGTGCCAGCTCACCCATTAGCGGGATTGGAGAGACCCAGTACTTC.

The chain combines TRBV3-1 (or the pseudogene TRBV3-2) with TRBJ1-3; D is uncertain. The CDR3 contains 13 residues. Germline CDR1 is LGHDT and CDR2 is YNNKEL (reference sequence). V shed 6 bases and J shed 0 bases, with 6 bases lying between them. CDR3 sequence reads: CASSPHSGNTIYF. The CDR3 DNA is TGTGCCAGCAGTCCTCACTCTGGAAACACCATATATTTT.

The chain uses TRBV11-3 and TRBJ2-2; possible D gene TRBD2, 6 bases. The CDR3 totals 16 residues. The ends were cut back, 5 bases at V and 6 bases at J, with 19 bases in the middle. Germline CDR1 SGHNT, CDR2 YENEEA. The CDR3 DNA reads TGTGCCAGCAGCGGAGGGGTAGGGTTTTATCCCGGGGAGCTGTTTTTT. Protein product: CASSGGVGFYPGELFF.

The CDR3 DNA sequence: TGTGCCAGCTCACTGTCCAGCGGGAACACCGGGGAGCTGTTTTTT. Its protein is CASSLSSGNTGELFF. V gene TRBV18 combines with J gene TRBJ2-2; the D gene is possibly TRBD2 (5 bases). This CDR3 has 15 amino acids. Deletions cut 4 bases from V and 1 base from J, with 10 bases between. Per germline, CDR1 KGHSH and CDR2 LQKENI. Together with reference TRBV18 and TRBJ2-2, the CDR3 gives the full variable domain: NAGVMQNPRHLVRRRGQEARLRCSPMKGHSHVYWYRQLPEEGLKFMVYLQKENIIDESGMPKERFSAEFPKEGPSILRIQQVVRGDSAAYFCASSLSSGNTGELFFGEGSRLTVL.

This clone was counted a few times. Other DNA sequences from this sample encode an identical CDR3 as well. The gene calls are TRBV5-1 and TRBJ1-1; unclear D gene. CDR3 length: 14 residues. Germline values: CDR1 SGHRS, CDR2 YFSETQ. V lost 4 bases and J lost 1, with 11 bases in between. This CDR3 is CASSLVVGNTEAFF. The CDR3 nucleotides are TGCGCCAGCAGCCTGGTGGTGGGGAACACTGAAGCTTTCTTT.

The chain has TRBV5-1 and TRBJ1-1; D is possibly TRBD1 (6 bases). The length of the CDR3 is 15 residues. V lost 2 bases to trimming and J lost 1 base, with 12 bases between them. CDR1 SGHRS and CDR2 YFSETQ come from the germline V gene. CDR3 DNA sequence: TGCGCCAGCAGCTTCGAAGGGGGTTGGAACACTGAAGCTTTCTTT. Amino acid sequence: CASSFEGGWNTEAFF.

The chain couples TRBV10-3 to TRBJ2-5; D perhaps matches TRBD1 (5 bases). This CDR3 is 15 amino acids long. Per the germline V gene, CDR1 is ENHRY and CDR2 is SYGVKD. The V end lost 0 bases, the J end lost 6 bases, and 14 bases lay between the germline ends. CDR3 loop: CAISESGQGRQTQYF. The CDR3 DNA is TGTGCCATCAGTGAGTCAGGCCAGGGCAGGCAGACCCAGTACTTC.

The genes are TRBV18 and TRBJ2-5; 8 bases align to TRBD1. This CDR3 comprises 15 residues. Germline V CDR1 and CDR2: KGHSH, LQKENI. Unmatched junction bases numbered 10, after V lost 5 bases and J lost 5 bases. The CDR3 region is CASSMTGASGETQYF. CDR3 in DNA: TGTGCCAGCTCAATGACAGGGGCCTCAGGGGAGACCCAGTACTTC.

The J gene is TRBJ2-7, the V gene TRBV5-1, with D possibly being TRBD1 (6 bases). V gave up 2 bases and J gave up 6 bases, with 12 bases separating them. Germline V lookup: CDR1 SGHRS, CDR2 YFSETQ. This CDR3 is 13 amino acids long. CDR3: CASSLTGYGEQYF. The CDR3 DNA sequence: TGCGCCAGCAGCTTAACAGGGTATGGCGAGCAGTACTTC.

The chain is built from TRBV3-1 (or the pseudogene TRBV3-2) and TRBJ1-2, with D perhaps matching TRBD1 (6 bases). CDR1 LGHDT and CDR2 YNNKEL come from the germline V gene (reference sequence). The CDR3 loop spans 14 amino acids. Between the trimmed V and J ends, which lost 3 bases and 0 bases, there was a span of 8 bases. For the CDR3, the DNA is TGTGCCAGCAGCCAGGACAGTTCTAACTATGGCTACACCTTC. Amino acid sequence: CASSQDSSNYGYTF.

This clone was detected only once. The chain uses TRBV6-2 or TRBV6-3 and TRBJ1-2, with D unresolved. Per germline, CDR1 MNHEY and CDR2 SVGEGT. The CDR3 totals 15 residues. V was shortened by 4 bases and J by 0 bases, with 12 bases between the two germline ends. This CDR3 is CASSLQSLANYGYTF. Here the CDR3 DNA reads TGTGCCAGCAGTTTACAGTCTCTAGCTAACTATGGCTACACCTTC.